The 5 T cell receptor beta chains given below trace back to one sample, sequenced in a study of cytomegalovirus exposure and HLA in healthy donors. The PCR was carried out with 60 Vbeta primers and 13 Jbeta primers. This table comes from immunoSEQ multiplex PCR, and its TCRdb copy is limited to in-frame clones, with some not included. The table lists 100,000 to 120,000 clones, approximately 79% of them singletons, with 5% to 8% in the top ten. Sequenced: PBMCs. The receptors derive from a man aged 25-45 years in good health and CMV-seropositive.

A word on this clone: This sample includes further DNA sequences coding for the same CDR3. This rearrangement joins TRBV9 to TRBJ2-7, with TRBD2 identical over 8 bases. J lost 2 bases, V lost 0 bases, and 1 base had no gene match. CDR3 length: 14 residues. Germline V gene lookup returns CDR1 SGDLS and CDR2 YYNGEE. The CDR3 reads CASSVGGGPYEQYF. DNA of the CDR3: TGTGCCAGCAGCGTAGGCGGGGGGCCCTACGAGCAGTACTTC.

The chain carries TRBV4-1 and TRBJ2-5; TRBD2 aligns across 9 bases. The CDR3 spans 17 residues. Germline-derived CDR1 and CDR2 are MGHRA and YSYEKL. The V gene end was trimmed by 5 bases and the J gene end by 4 bases; junction bases not matched to a gene: 14. The CDR3 nucleotides are TGCGCCAGCAGCGACGTCTTGCGGGGGGGCCGGGGAGAGACCCAGTACTTC. Protein sequence: CASSDVLRGGRGETQYF.

The sample holds a few counts of this clone. The chain uses TRBV9 and TRBJ2-3; maybe TRBD1 (5 bases). Trimming left V 1 base short and J 1 base short, with 13 bases between. Germline V gene lookup returns CDR1 SGDLS and CDR2 YYNGEE. CDR3 length equals 16 residues. The CDR3 region has the DNA TGTGCCAGCAGCGTAAACTGGGGCCGAGGCACAGATACGCAGTATTTT. This codes for CASSVNWGRGTDTQYF.

The chain carries TRBV27 and TRBJ2-3; perhaps TRBD2 as D (6 bases). CDR1 is MNHEY, CDR2 SMNVEV, per germline (reference sequence). The CDR3 has 15 residues. V was clipped by 0 bases and J by 6 bases, with 13 bases between them. The CDR3, as DNA: TGTGCCAGCAGTTTATCGATCGACGCGGGGGATACGCAGTATTTT. It codes for CASSLSIDAGDTQYF.

The gene calls are TRBV5-1 and TRBJ2-1; 10 nucleotides align to TRBD2. CDR3 size: 15 residues. Per germline, CDR1 SGHRS and CDR2 YFSETQ. Trimming removed 0 bases from V and 7 bases from J; junction bases left unmatched: 4. CDR3 loop: CASSLASGGENEQFF. The CDR3 nucleotides read TGCGCCAGCAGCTTGGCTAGCGGGGGTGAGAATGAGCAGTTCTTC.